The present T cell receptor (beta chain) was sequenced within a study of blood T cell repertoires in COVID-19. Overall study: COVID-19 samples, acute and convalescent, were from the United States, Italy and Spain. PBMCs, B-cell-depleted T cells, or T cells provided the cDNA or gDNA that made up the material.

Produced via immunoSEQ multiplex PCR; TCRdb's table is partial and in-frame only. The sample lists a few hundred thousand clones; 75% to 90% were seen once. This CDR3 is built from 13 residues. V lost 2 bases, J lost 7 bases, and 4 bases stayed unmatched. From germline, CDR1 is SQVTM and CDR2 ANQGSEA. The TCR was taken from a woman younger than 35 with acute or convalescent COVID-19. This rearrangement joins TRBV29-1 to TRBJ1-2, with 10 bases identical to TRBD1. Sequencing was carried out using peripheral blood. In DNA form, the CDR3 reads TGCAGCGTTGAAAGGGACAGGGGTCGTGGCTACACCTTC. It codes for CSVERDRGRGYTF.